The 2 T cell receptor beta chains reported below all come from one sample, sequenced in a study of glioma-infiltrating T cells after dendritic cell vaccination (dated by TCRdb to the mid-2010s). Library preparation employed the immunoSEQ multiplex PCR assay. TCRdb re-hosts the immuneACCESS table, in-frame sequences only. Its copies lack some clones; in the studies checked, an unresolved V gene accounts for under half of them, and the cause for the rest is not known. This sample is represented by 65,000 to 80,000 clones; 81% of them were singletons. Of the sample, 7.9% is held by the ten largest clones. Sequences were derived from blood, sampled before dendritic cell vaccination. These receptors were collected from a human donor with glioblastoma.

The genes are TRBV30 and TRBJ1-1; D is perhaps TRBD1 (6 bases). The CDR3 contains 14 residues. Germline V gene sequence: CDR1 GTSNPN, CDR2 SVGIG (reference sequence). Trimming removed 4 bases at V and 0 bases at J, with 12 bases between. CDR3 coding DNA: TGTGCCTGGACTATACAGGGAATGAACACTGAAGCTTTCTTT. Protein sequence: CAWTIQGMNTEAFF.

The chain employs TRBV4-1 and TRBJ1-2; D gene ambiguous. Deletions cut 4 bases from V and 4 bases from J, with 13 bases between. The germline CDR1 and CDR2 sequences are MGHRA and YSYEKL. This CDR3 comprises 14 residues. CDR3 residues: CASSLTGGSYGYTF. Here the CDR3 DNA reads TGCGCCAGCAGCCTTACGGGAGGTAGCTATGGCTACACCTTC.